This T cell receptor beta chain was documented in a study of monozygotic twins with inflammatory bowel disease. Points from the study as a whole: No separation of different T cell subtypes was possible. Healthy twins shared more clonotypes with others than IBD patients, most markedly active ones.

The CDR3 spans 13 residues. Germline V gives CDR1 KGHSH, CDR2 LQKENI. Note on this clonotype: Its antigen is not known.

After re-calling the 5' RACE reads, TCRdb lists one entry per CDR3 protein, DNA absent. Here the sample table reports 350,000 to 550,000 distinct CDR3 sequences. The source of this sequence is a human donor with ulcerative colitis or Crohn's disease, or a healthy co-twin of an affected twin (not recorded which). The genes are TRBV18 and TRBJ2-3. Sequencing was performed on blood. The CDR3 protein is CASSPQNTDTQYF. Drawing the rest from reference TRBV18 and TRBJ2-3, the complete variable domain is NAGVMQNPRHLVRRRGQEARLRCSPMKGHSHVYWYRQLPEEGLKFMVYLQKENIIDESGMPKERFSAEFPKEGPSILRIQQVVRGDSAAYFCASSPQNTDTQYFGPGTRLTVL.